This T cell receptor (beta chain) was sequenced in a study of regulatory T cells in long-lasting Graves disease. V lost 9 bases, J lost 2 bases, and 11 bases lay in between. The CDR3 is 14 amino acids. Germline V gene data show CDR1 as SNHLY and CDR2 as FYNNEI. Noted time point: newly diagnosed GD, antithyroid drugs for less than 3 months. PBMCs were the source of the RNA used for TCR sequencing. Broader study findings: A limited number of samples was an acknowledged limitation.

Arm-PCR of CDR3 regions and iRepertoire HTBI primers were the basis on which TCR beta libraries were built. One entry per CDR3 protein, called by TCRdb with MiXCR from the multiplex PCR reads. The sample contains more than 400,000 distinct CDR3 sequences, roughly 16% of which appear only once. In regard to this clonotype: Its antigen remains unknown.

The same sample was also used in a study of T cells in Graves' hyperthyroidism and ophthalmopathy. That paper states: First-round RT-PCR targeting the TCR CDR3 was performed with the HTBI primer set.

The gene calls are TRBV2 and TRBJ2-6, with D perhaps TRBD1 (6 bases). The starting material was peripheral blood mononuclear cells (PBMCs), obtained at new diagnosis, from a patient treated with antithyroid drugs. The origin of this receptor is a man in his forties or fifties with Graves disease. CDR3 region: CASHRVAGANVLTF. Written as DNA, the CDR3 is TGTGCCAGTCACAGGGTAGCTGGGGCCAACGTCCTGACTTTC.